The TCR beta chain described here comes from a study of T cell repertoires in cytomegalovirus infection. Study at large: Public TCR beta signatures provided an indication of both CMV infection and a matching HLA type.

V lost 3 bases and J lost 4, with 14 bases in between. Germline values: CDR1 MGHRA, CDR2 YSYEKL. The CDR3 loop spans 15 amino acids. TCRdb reprocessed the reads via MiXCR and lists one record per CDR3 protein. The sample holds roughly 250,000 distinct CDR3 sequences, approximately 22% seen once. This clonotype was obtained from a human donor in good health (CMV status not recorded). Some clones in this sample may be carry-over from other donors' samples. The sample taken for sequencing was CD8+ T cells from PBMCs. The gene calls are TRBV4-1 and TRBJ2-3; tentatively, D is TRBD1 (6 bases). The CDR3 loop is CASSQQGNWADTQYF. In nucleotides, the CDR3 is TGCGCCAGCAGCCAGCAGGGGAATTGGGCAGATACGCAGTATTTT.